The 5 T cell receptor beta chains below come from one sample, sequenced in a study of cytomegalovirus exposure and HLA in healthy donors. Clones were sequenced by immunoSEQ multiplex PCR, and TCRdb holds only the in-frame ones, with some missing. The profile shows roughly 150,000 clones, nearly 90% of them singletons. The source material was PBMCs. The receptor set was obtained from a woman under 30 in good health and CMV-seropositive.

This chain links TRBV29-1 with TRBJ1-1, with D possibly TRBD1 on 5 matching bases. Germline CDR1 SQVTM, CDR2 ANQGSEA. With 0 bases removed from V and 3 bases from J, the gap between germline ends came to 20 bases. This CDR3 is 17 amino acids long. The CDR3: CSVEDRQFVSGYTEAFF. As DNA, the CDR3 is TGCAGCGTTGAAGATCGACAGTTTGTAAGCGGGTACACTGAAGCTTTCTTT.

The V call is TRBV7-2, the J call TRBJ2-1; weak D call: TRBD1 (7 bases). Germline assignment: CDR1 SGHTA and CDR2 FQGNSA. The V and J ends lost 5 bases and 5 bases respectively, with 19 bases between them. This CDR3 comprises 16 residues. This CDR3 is CASSTRQGGTHNEQFF. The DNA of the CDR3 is TGTGCCAGCAGCACCAGACAGGGAGGCACTCACAATGAGCAGTTCTTC.

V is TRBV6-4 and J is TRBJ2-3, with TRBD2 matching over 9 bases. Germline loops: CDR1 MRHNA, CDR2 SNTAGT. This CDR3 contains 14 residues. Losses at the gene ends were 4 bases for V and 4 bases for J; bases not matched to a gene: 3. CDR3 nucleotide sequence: TGTGCCAGCAGTGGTGTAGCGGGGGCAGATACGCAGTATTTT. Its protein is CASSGVAGADTQYF.

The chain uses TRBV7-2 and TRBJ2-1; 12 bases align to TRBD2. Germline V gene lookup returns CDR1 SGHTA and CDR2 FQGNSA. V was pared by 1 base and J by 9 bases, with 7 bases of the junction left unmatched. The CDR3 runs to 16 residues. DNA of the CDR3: TGTGCCAGCAGCTTAGGGTCGCTAGCGGGAGGGCCTGAGCAGTTCTTC. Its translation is CASSLGSLAGGPEQFF.

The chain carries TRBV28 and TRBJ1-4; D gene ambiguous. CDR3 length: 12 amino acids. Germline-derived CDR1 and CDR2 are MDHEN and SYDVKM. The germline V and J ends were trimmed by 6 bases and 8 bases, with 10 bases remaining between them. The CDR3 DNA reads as TGTGCCAGCAGAGTTGGAGGGGAAAAACTGTTTTTT. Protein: CASRVGGEKLFF.